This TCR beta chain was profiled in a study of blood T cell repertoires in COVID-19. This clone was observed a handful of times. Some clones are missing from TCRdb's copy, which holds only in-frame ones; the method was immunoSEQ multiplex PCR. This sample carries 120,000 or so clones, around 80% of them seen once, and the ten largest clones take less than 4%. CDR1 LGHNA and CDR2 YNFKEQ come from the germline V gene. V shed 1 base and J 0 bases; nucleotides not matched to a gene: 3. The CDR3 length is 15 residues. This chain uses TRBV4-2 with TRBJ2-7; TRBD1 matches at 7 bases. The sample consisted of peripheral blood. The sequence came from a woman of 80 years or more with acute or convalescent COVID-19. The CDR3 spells CASSQGTGLSYEQYF. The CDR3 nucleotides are TGTGCCAGCAGCCAAGGGACAGGCCTCTCCTACGAGCAGTACTTC.